This T cell receptor beta chain was observed in a study of control samples from healthy donors and cancer patients. The repertoire was sequenced with immunoSEQ multiplex PCR; TCRdb's copy has only in-frame clones and lacks some. The table shows some 49,000 clones, with 80% to 90% occurring only once. V gave up 6 bases and J gave up 9 bases, with 19 bases separating them. The V gene's germline CDR1 is SGHDT and CDR2 YYEEEE. The CDR3 covers 14 residues. The V and J genes are TRBV5-6 and TRBJ1-5, with D hard to call. The clonotype originates from a woman between 45 and 60 years old with lung cancer. Sequencing input: PBMCs. CDR3 in DNA: TGTGCCAGCACGTCCCGACGGAGCTCTACGCCCCAGCATTTT. Translated: CASTSRRSSTPQHF.